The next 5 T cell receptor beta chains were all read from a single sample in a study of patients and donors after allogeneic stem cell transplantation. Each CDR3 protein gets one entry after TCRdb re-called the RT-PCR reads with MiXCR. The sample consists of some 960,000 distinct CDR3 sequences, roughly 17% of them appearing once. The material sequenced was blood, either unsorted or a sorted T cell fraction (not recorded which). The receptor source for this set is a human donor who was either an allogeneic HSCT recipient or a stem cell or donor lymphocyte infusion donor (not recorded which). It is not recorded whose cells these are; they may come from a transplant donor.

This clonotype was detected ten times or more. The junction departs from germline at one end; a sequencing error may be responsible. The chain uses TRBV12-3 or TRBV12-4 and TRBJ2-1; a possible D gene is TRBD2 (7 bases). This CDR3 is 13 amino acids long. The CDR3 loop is CASSLNGGGPGDF. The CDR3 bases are TGTGCCAGCAGTTTAAACGGCGGGGGCCCGGGGGACTTC.

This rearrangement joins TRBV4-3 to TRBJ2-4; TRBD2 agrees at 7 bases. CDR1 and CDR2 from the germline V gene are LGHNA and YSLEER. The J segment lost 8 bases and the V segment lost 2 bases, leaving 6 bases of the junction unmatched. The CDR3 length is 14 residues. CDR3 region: CASSQTSVIDIQYF. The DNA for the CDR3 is TGCGCCAGCAGCCAAACTAGCGTTATAGACATTCAGTACTTC.

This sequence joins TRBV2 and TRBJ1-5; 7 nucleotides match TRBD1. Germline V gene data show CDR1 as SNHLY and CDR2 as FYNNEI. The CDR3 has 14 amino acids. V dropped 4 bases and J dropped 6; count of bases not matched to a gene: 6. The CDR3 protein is CASSGTGEFQPQHF. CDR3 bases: TGTGCCAGCAGTGGTACAGGGGAATTTCAGCCCCAGCATTTT.

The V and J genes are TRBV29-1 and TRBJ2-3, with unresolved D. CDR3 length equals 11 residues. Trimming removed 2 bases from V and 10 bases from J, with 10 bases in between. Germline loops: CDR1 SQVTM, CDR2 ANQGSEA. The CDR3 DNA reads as TGCAGCGTTGAAAGGAAATTGTCGCAGTATTTT. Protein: CSVERKLSQYF.

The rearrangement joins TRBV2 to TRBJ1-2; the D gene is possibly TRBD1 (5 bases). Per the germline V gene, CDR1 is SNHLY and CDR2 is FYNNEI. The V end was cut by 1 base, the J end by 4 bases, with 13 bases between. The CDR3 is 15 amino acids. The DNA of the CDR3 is TGTGCCAGCAGTGAAGAAAGGGGTCTACTCTATGGCTACACCTTC. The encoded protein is CASSEERGLLYGYTF.